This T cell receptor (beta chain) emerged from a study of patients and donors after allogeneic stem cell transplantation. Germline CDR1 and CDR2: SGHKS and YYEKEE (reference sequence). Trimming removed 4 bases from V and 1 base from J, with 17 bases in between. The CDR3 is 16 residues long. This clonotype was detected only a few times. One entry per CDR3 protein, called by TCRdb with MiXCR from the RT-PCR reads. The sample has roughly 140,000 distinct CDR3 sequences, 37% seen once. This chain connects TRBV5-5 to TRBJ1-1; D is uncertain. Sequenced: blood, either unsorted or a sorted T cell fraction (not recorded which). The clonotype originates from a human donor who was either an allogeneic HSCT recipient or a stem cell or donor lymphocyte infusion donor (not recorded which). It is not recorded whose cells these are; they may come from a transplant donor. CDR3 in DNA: TGTGCCAGCAGCCCTACCCGGTCGCGGGGGAACACTGAAGCTTTCTTT. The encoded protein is CASSPTRSRGNTEAFF.